This T cell receptor (beta chain) came from a study of CD8 T cells in Susac syndrome. Whole-study results and caveats: By the study's own acknowledgment, its TCR sequencing and HLA analysis included relatively few individuals.

Remarks on this clonotype: Its antigen is currently unknown. One end of the junction does not line up with germline, which may come from a read error.

Germline V gene data show CDR1 as MNHEY and CDR2 as SMNVEV (reference sequence). This CDR3 has 11 amino acids. Reverse transcription of 0.5 to 1 ug RNA was performed with random hexamers. Amplification of TCR beta CDR3 across 54 Vbeta and 13 Jbeta was performed with immunoSEQ multiplex PCR. TCRdb independently ran MiXCR on the immunoSEQ multiplex PCR reads; one entry per CDR3 protein. The table records 140,000 to 150,000 distinct CDR3 sequences, about 95% of them present only once. This TCR derives from a human donor with multiple sclerosis. What was sequenced was CD4+ T cells from PBMCs. This sequence joins TRBV27 and TRBJ2-7, with D perhaps matching TRBD1 or TRBD2 (5 bases each). CDR3 bases: TGTGCCAGCATCCCCCGCGAGGGGCCATTCTTC. This gives the protein CASIPREGPFF.